This is a list of T cell receptor beta chains from one sample in a study of T-cell memory formation after mild COVID-19. TCRdb processed the 5' RACE reads anew with MiXCR; each CDR3 protein has one entry. Found here are about 200,000 distinct CDR3 sequences, just over 9.5% of them singletons; the top ten hold roughly 4%. Source material: PBMCs or a T cell subset sorted from them (not recorded which). These receptors were obtained from a man aged 18 to 35 who had mild COVID-19 (a few samples of this study predate the infection). Cell type and time point are not known. Each CDR3 is given with its conserved first and last residue. Fields, in order: J gene, D gene, clone size, V gene, CDR3 DNA, CDR3 protein. A D gene is named only where the DNA matches it firmly. Where a row states a size, it is once, few, many or the class of an expanded clone; other rows omit it.

TRBJ2-1 | NA | few | TRBV9 | TGTGCCAGCAGCGGTTTACAGGGCTTTGAGCAGTTCTTC | CASSGLQGFEQFF
TRBJ1-2 | NA | NA | TRBV7-2 | TGTGCCAGCAGCCCCGACAGCTCCTATGGCTACACCTTC | CASSPDSSYGYTF
TRBJ2-7 | NA | few | TRBV4-3 | TGCGCCAGCAGCCAAGCCGGTATAGGGCCCTACGAGCAGTACTTC | CASSQAGIGPYEQYF
TRBJ2-1 | TRBD2 | few | TRBV7-2 | TGTGCCAGCAGCTTGCCCACTAGCGGGAACAATGAGCAGTTCTTC | CASSLPTSGNNEQFF
TRBJ1-1 | NA | NA | TRBV6-5 | TGTGCCAGCAGTTACTCGAGCAGGGGGAACACTGAAGCTTTCTTT | CASSYSSRGNTEAFF
TRBJ2-5 | NA | NA | TRBV9 | TGTGCCAGCAACAGGGGGGGGCAAGAGACCCAGTACTTC | CASNRGGQETQYF
TRBJ1-2 | NA | many | TRBV7-2 | TGTGCCAGCAGCTTCGACAGTAACTATGGCTACACCTTC | CASSFDSNYGYTF
TRBJ1-3 | NA | NA | TRBV7-9 | TGTGCCAGCAGCTTGAGCCGAGGACCCGGAAACACCATATATTTT | CASSLSRGPGNTIYF
TRBJ2-5 | NA | NA | TRBV12-3/TRBV12-4 | TGTGCCAGCACCCGATCGGGCGAAAGCTACCAAGAGACCCAGTACTTC | CASTRSGESYQETQYF
TRBJ1-2 | NA | NA | TRBV2 | TGTGCCAGGCCCAAGGGACGCCTCTATGGCTACACCTTC | CARPKGRLYGYTF
TRBJ2-2 | NA | few | TRBV7-9 | TGTGCCAGCATCCCGAGAGGTCGCAACACCGGGGAGCTGTTTTTT | CASIPRGRNTGELFF
TRBJ1-5 | TRBD1 | NA | TRBV12-3/TRBV12-4 | TGTGCCAGCAGGACAGGGAGTCGACAGCCCCAGCATTTT | CASRTGSRQPQHF
TRBJ1-4 | NA | few | TRBV6-5 | TGTGCCAGCAGTTATAATCGTGAAAAACTGTTTTTT | CASSYNREKLFF
TRBJ1-1 | NA | many | TRBV7-8 | TGTGCCAGCAGCCTAGGTCGAAGGACAAGAGAGAACACTGAAGCTTTCTTT | CASSLGRRTRENTEAFF
TRBJ1-5 | TRBD1 | NA | TRBV7-2 | TGTGCCAGCAGCCTTAGGGGGCGCAATCAGCCCCAGCATTTT | CASSLRGRNQPQHF
TRBJ1-6 | NA | NA | TRBV6-1 | TGTGCCAGCAAGGAGGCCGTTAATTCACCCCTCCACTTT | CASKEAVNSPLHF
TRBJ2-5 | TRBD1 | NA | TRBV6-5 | TGTGCCAGCAGTTACGAATGGACAGGGCCCGAGACCCAGTACTTC | CASSYEWTGPETQYF